This TCR beta chain was sequenced for a study of blood T cell repertoires in COVID-19. Overall study context: The origin of the acute and convalescent COVID-19 samples was the United States, Italy and Spain. Sources were T cells, B-cell-depleted T cells, or PBMCs; the material itself was cDNA or gDNA.

Sequencing used immunoSEQ multiplex PCR; TCRdb keeps in-frame clones, though not all of them. The sample lists roughly 30,000 clones, around 85% occurring once. The TCR originated in a human donor with acute or convalescent COVID-19. The donor label of this sample is uncertain. The sample consisted of peripheral blood.

The CDR3 DNA follows: TGTGCCAGCAGTCAGACAGGGAACTATGGCTACACCTTC. Protein sequence: CASSQTGNYGYTF. This chain connects TRBV6-2 or TRBV6-3 to TRBJ1-2, with 7 bases aligning to TRBD1. V lost 5 bases, J lost 2 bases, and 2 bases stayed unmatched. This CDR3 region has 13 residues. Per germline, CDR1 MNHEY and CDR2 SVGEGT.